The clone carrying this T cell receptor (beta chain) was detected once. No antigen is known for it. Clones were sequenced by immunoSEQ multiplex PCR, and TCRdb holds only the in-frame ones, with some missing. The sample has about 25,000 clones, roughly 82% seen once. This sample stems from a study of somatic mutations in cytotoxic T cells in rheumatoid arthritis. Findings of the study overall: Rising age went with increasing CD8+ clonality in rheumatoid arthritis patients; healthy controls showed no such increase. More than 20% of CD8+ cells belonged to the largest clone in about an eighth of the 65 patients. Antigens targeted by the expanded CD8+ clones were unknown. CD8+ T-cell clonality did not differ significantly between rheumatoid arthritis patients and age-matched healthy controls.

Looked up from germline, CDR1 is MNHEY and CDR2 is SMNVEV (reference sequence). This CDR3 spans 15 amino acids. The trim removed 7 bases at V and 3 bases at J, leaving 4 bases unmatched. The clonotype was recovered from a man in his forties or fifties in good health. Sequences were obtained from CD8+ T cells sorted from blood. V usage is TRBV27 and J usage is TRBJ2-1, with TRBD2 matching over 12 bases. CDR3 residues: CASTGTSGFYNEQFF. The DNA of the CDR3 is TGTGCCAGCACTGGGACTAGCGGGTTCTACAATGAGCAGTTCTTC.